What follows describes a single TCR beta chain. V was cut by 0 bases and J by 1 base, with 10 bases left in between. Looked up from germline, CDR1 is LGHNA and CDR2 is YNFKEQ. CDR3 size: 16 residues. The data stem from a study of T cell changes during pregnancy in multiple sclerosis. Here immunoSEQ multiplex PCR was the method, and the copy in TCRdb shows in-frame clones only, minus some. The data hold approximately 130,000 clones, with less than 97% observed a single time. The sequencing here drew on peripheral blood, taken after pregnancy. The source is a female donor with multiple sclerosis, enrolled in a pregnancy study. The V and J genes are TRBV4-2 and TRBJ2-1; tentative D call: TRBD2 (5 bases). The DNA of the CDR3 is TGTGCCAGCAGCCAAGAGGACTCCCCTTCCTACAATGAGCAGTTCTTC. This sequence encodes CASSQEDSPSYNEQFF.